A single sample gave rise to the 16 T cell receptor beta chains below, sequenced in a study of technical replicates of blood from a few donors. The protocol was immunoSEQ multiplex PCR, while the TCRdb copy is restricted to in-frame clones and leaves out a portion. The table lists just over 60,000 clones, around 87% of them singletons. The sample consisted of PBMCs. The receptors shown here come from a human donor in good health. Some clones in this sample may be carry-over from other donors' samples.

The chain recombines TRBV5-4 with TRBJ2-7; D is uncertain. The CDR3 has 11 amino acids. Germline CDR1 SGHNT, CDR2 YYREEE (reference sequence). The V end was cut by 5 bases, the J end by 5 bases, with 8 bases between. The CDR3 region has the DNA TGTGCCAGCAGTTCCTCTGACGAGCAGTACTTC. It is translated as CASSSSDEQYF.

This clone was recorded once. The chain is built from TRBV10-3 and TRBJ1-2; D uncertain. The V gene's germline CDR1 is ENHRY and CDR2 SYGVKD. The CDR3 contains 14 residues. V was trimmed by 5 bases and J by 7 bases, leaving 17 bases between them. This CDR3 reads CAISIAGSIGGYTF. CDR3 nucleotides: TGTGCCATCAGTATTGCAGGCTCAATTGGTGGCTACACCTTC.

V usage is TRBV10-3 and J usage is TRBJ2-7, with D perhaps matching TRBD1 (6 bases). Germline CDR1 ENHRY, CDR2 SYGVKD. This CDR3 has 14 amino acids. The V end was cut by 5 bases, the J end by 0 bases, with 11 bases between. The DNA of the CDR3 is TGTGCCATCAGTCCCGGGACAAGCTCCTACGAGCAGTACTTC. Amino acids: CAISPGTSSYEQYF.

This rearrangement joins TRBV7-7 to TRBJ2-7; 7 positions match TRBD2. This CDR3 has 13 amino acids. Germline V CDR1 and CDR2: SSHAT, FNYEAQ (reference sequence). The trim removed 3 bases at V and 3 bases at J, leaving 2 bases unmatched. CDR3 DNA sequence: TGTGCCAGCAGCTTGGGGGAGGGCTACGAGCAGTACTTC. Protein product: CASSLGEGYEQYF.

This chain uses TRBV5-1 with TRBJ2-7, with 7 bases identical to TRBD2. The ends lost 5 bases at V and 4 bases at J; junction bases unmatched: 9. CDR1 SGHRS and CDR2 YFSETQ come from the germline V gene. The CDR3 runs to 14 residues. This CDR3 is CASRPPGGGYEQYF. In DNA, the CDR3 is TGCGCCAGCAGGCCACCGGGGGGAGGGTACGAGCAGTACTTC. The variable domain in full, with the rest retrieved from reference TRBV5-1 and TRBJ2-7, is KAGVTQTPRYLIKTRGQQVTLSCSPISGHRSVSWYQQTPGQGLQFLFEYFSETQRNKGNFPGRFSGRQFSNSRSEMNVSTLELGDSALYLCASRPPGGGYEQYFGPGTRLTVT.

The V call is TRBV5-1, the J call TRBJ2-1; D may be TRBD2 (5 bases). Per the germline V gene, CDR1 is SGHRS and CDR2 is YFSETQ. V lost 5 bases and J 2 bases, leaving 14 bases between the germline ends. The CDR3 consists of 15 residues. CDR3 region: CASRPTSGTYNEQFF. CDR3 sequence (DNA): TGCGCCAGCAGGCCCACTAGTGGGACCTACAATGAGCAGTTCTTC. The variable domain in full, with the rest retrieved from reference TRBV5-1 and TRBJ2-1, is KAGVTQTPRYLIKTRGQQVTLSCSPISGHRSVSWYQQTPGQGLQFLFEYFSETQRNKGNFPGRFSGRQFSNSRSEMNVSTLELGDSALYLCASRPTSGTYNEQFFGPGTRLTVL.

The chain links TRBV29-1 to TRBJ1-2; 9 bases are a match to TRBD1. Germline loops: CDR1 SQVTM, CDR2 ANQGSEA. The CDR3 spans 13 residues. V lost 3 bases, J lost 8 bases, and 7 bases stayed unmatched. The CDR3 spells CSVEAGTGIGYTF. CDR3 in DNA: TGCAGCGTTGAGGCCGGGACAGGGATCGGCTACACCTTC.

This clone was recorded a few times. The chain joins TRBV9 to TRBJ1-2, with D perhaps matching TRBD1 (5 bases). The V and J ends lost 0 bases and 10 bases respectively, with 19 bases between them. Per the germline V gene, CDR1 is SGDLS and CDR2 is YYNGEE. This CDR3 comprises 15 residues. The CDR3 nucleotides read TGTGCCAGCAGCGTAGGGGAGGGGCGGTCATCGGACTACACCTTC. This encodes CASSVGEGRSSDYTF.

CDR3 DNA: TGCAGCGTTGACCGGACAGGAGTAATGAACACTGAAGCTTTCTTT. Residues: CSVDRTGVMNTEAFF. The chain recombines TRBV29-1 with TRBJ1-1, with TRBD1 matching over 7 bases. Germline CDR1 reads SQVTM; CDR2 reads ANQGSEA. Losses at the gene ends were 3 bases for V and 0 bases for J; bases not matched to a gene: 7. The length of the CDR3 is 15 residues. Variable domain in full (rest from reference TRBV29-1 and TRBJ1-1): SAVISQKPSRDICQRGTSLTIQCQVDSQVTMMFWYRQQPGQSLTLIATANQGSEATYESGFVIDKFPISRPNLTFSTLTVSNMSPEDSSIYLCSVDRTGVMNTEAFFGQGTRLTVV.

This clone was detected only once. This chain uses TRBV7-2 with TRBJ1-6; the match to TRBD1 covers 9 bases. CDR1 and CDR2 (germline): SGHTA, FQGNSA. The CDR3 totals 19 residues. Germline trimming cut 5 bases from V and 0 bases from J; bases unmatched to any gene: 11. The CDR3 is CASSPAGTGSSSYNSPLHF. CDR3 sequence (DNA): TGTGCCAGCAGCCCTGCCGGGACAGGGTCCTCCTCCTATAATTCACCCCTCCACTTT. The whole variable domain, filled in from reference TRBV7-2 and TRBJ1-6, reads GAGVSQSPSNKVTEKGKDVELRCDPISGHTALYWYRQSLGQGLEFLIYFQGNSAPDKSGLPSDRFSAERTGGSVSTLTIQRTQQEDSAVYLCASSPAGTGSSSYNSPLHFGNGTRLTVT.

This chain connects TRBV7-2 to TRBJ2-7; 9 bases line up with TRBD2. Germline CDR1 and CDR2: SGHTA and FQGNSA. V gave up 5 bases and J gave up 6 bases; unmatched junction bases: 11. The CDR3 has 15 amino acids. The CDR3 here is CASSQGVAGGLEQYF. DNA for the CDR3: TGTGCCAGCAGCCAGGGGGTCGCGGGGGGGCTCGAGCAGTACTTC.

V usage is TRBV19 and J usage is TRBJ2-6, with D hard to call. The CDR3 is 16 amino acids. Deletions cut 7 bases from V and 0 bases from J, with 13 bases between. The germline CDR1 and CDR2 sequences are LNHDA and SQIVND (reference sequence). The CDR3 spells CASTLYPLSGANVLTF. The CDR3, as DNA: TGTGCCAGTACCCTATACCCTCTCTCTGGGGCCAACGTCCTGACTTTC. Looking up the rest from reference TRBV19 and TRBJ2-6 gives the full variable domain: DGGITQSPKYLFRKEGQNVTLSCEQNLNHDAMYWYRQDPGQGLRLIYYSQIVNDFQKGDIAEGYSVSREKKESFPLTVTSAQKNPTAFYLCASTLYPLSGANVLTFGAGSRLTVL.

This clone has only one observation. The gene calls are TRBV7-9 and TRBJ2-7; D ambiguous. From germline, CDR1 is SEHNR and CDR2 FQNEAQ (reference sequence). V gave up 6 bases and J gave up 4 bases, with 13 bases separating them. The CDR3 loop spans 13 amino acids. For the CDR3, the DNA is TGTGCCAGCAGGCCCGACGGGTCATACGAGCAGTACTTC. The encoded protein is CASRPDGSYEQYF.

The chain recombines TRBV12-5 with TRBJ2-3; D might be TRBD2 (5 bases). V lost 1 base and J 9 bases, leaving 11 bases between the germline ends. Germline loops: CDR1 LGHNT, CDR2 FRNRAP. The CDR3 is 13 amino acids. CDR3 in DNA: TGTGCTAGTGGTTTGGCCCTCCCGGGGACGCAGTATTTT. Residues: CASGLALPGTQYF.

V and J are TRBV6-5 and TRBJ2-1; TRBD1 matches 9 bases. The CDR3 runs to 15 residues. J lost 6 bases, V lost 3 bases, and 6 bases had no gene match. From germline, CDR1 is MNHEY and CDR2 SVGAGI. In DNA, the CDR3 is TGTGCCAGCAGTTATCCGGGACAGGGTATCAATGAGCAGTTCTTC. Protein: CASSYPGQGINEQFF.

The gene calls are TRBV6-1 and TRBJ2-3; TRBD1 might be the D (5 bases). Germline V gene lookup returns CDR1 MNHNS and CDR2 SASEGT. V was shortened by 6 bases and J by 0 bases, with 7 bases between the two germline ends. There are 13 residues in the CDR3. The DNA of the CDR3 is TGTGCCAGCAGACGACAGAGCACAGATACGCAGTATTTT. It yields the protein CASRRQSTDTQYF.